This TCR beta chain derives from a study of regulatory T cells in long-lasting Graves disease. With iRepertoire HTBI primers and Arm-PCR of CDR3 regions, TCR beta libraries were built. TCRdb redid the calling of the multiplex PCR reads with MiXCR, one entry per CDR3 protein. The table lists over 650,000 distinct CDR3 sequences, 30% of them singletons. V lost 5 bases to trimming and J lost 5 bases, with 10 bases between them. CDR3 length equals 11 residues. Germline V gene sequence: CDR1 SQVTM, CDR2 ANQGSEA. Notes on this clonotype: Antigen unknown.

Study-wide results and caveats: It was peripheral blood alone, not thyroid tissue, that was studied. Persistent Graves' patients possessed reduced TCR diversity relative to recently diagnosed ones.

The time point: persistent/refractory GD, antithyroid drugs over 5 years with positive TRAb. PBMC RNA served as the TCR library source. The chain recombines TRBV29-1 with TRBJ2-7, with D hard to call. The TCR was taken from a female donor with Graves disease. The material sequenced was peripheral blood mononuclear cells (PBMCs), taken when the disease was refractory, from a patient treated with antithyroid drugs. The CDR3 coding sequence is TGCAGCGTTCCCGGTGGGCACGAGCAGTACTTC. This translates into CSVPGGHEQYF.